The 24 T cell receptor beta chains below come from one sample, sequenced in a study of patients and donors after allogeneic stem cell transplantation. TCRdb processed the RT-PCR reads anew with MiXCR; each CDR3 protein has one entry. The sample consists of about a million distinct CDR3 sequences, about 20% of them appearing once. Material for sequencing was blood, either unsorted or a sorted T cell fraction (not recorded which). The receptors originated from a human donor who was either an allogeneic HSCT recipient or a stem cell or donor lymphocyte infusion donor (not recorded which). It is not recorded whose cells these are; they may come from a transplant donor.

This clonotype has a handful of counts. The chain is built from TRBV20-1 and TRBJ2-2, with D tentatively TRBD1 (6 bases). The V and J ends lost 2 bases and 4 bases respectively, with 8 bases between them. The V gene's germline CDR1 is DFQATT and CDR2 SNEGSKA (reference sequence). The CDR3 extends over 13 amino acids. For the CDR3, the DNA is TGCAGTGCTAGATCCAGGGGCACCGGGGAGCTGTTTTTT. It translates to CSARSRGTGELFF.

This clonotype was counted between two and nine times. V is TRBV29-1 and J is TRBJ2-2, with 10 bases identical to TRBD2. The CDR3 is 16 amino acids. The V gene's germline CDR1 is SQVTM and CDR2 ANQGSEA. V lost 6 bases, J lost 4 bases, and 11 bases stayed unmatched. The CDR3 reads CSVGPLAGGGTGELFF. In DNA form, the CDR3 reads TGCAGCGTGGGACCTTTAGCGGGAGGAGGCACCGGGGAGCTGTTTTTT.

This clonotype has a handful of counts. V is TRBV7-9 and J is TRBJ1-2, with D possibly being TRBD1 (6 bases). Germline V lookup: CDR1 SEHNR, CDR2 FQNEAQ (reference sequence). The germline V and J ends were trimmed by 3 bases and 2 bases, with 19 bases remaining between them. The CDR3 has 17 residues. CDR3 in DNA: TGTGCCAGCAGCTTTGCGTTTGGGGGGGCCGAGAACTATGGCTACACCTTC. Its translation: CASSFAFGGAENYGYTF.

This rearrangement joins TRBV6-2 or TRBV6-3 to TRBJ1-2, with D maybe TRBD1 (5 bases). Trimming removed 1 base at V and 2 bases at J, with 11 bases between. CDR3 length: 15 amino acids. CDR1 is MNHEY and CDR2 is SVGEGT in the germline V gene. The CDR3 protein is CASSYLAGLNYGYTF. In DNA form, the CDR3 reads TGTGCCAGCAGTTACTTAGCAGGGTTGAACTATGGCTACACCTTC.

This clonotype has more than one count but fewer than ten. The rearrangement links TRBV15 to TRBJ1-3; D unclear. The length of the CDR3 is 15 residues. Germline V gene sequence: CDR1 LNHNV, CDR2 YYDKDF (reference sequence). V shed 0 bases and J shed 0 bases, with 6 bases lying between them. The CDR3: CATSRDLLSGNTIYF. CDR3 in DNA: TGTGCCACCAGCAGAGATTTACTCTCTGGAAACACCATATATTTT.

V is TRBV5-1 and J is TRBJ1-1; D gene unclear. The CDR3 covers 13 residues. Germline CDR1 and CDR2: SGHRS and YFSETQ. The ends were cut back, 3 bases at V and 6 bases at J, with 12 bases in the middle. This CDR3 reads CASSSEGRAEAFF. CDR3 nucleotides: TGCGCCAGCAGCTCCGAAGGGAGGGCTGAAGCTTTCTTT. Complete variable domain (other parts from reference TRBV5-1 and TRBJ1-1): KAGVTQTPRYLIKTRGQQVTLSCSPISGHRSVSWYQQTPGQGLQFLFEYFSETQRNKGNFPGRFSGRQFSNSRSEMNVSTLELGDSALYLCASSSEGRAEAFFGQGTRLTVV.

V and J are TRBV25-1 and TRBJ1-2; D is ambiguous. There are 15 residues in the CDR3. Trimming left V 2 bases short and J 7 bases short, with 17 bases between. CDR1 is MGHDK, CDR2 SYGVNS, per germline. For the CDR3, the DNA is TGTGCCAGCAGTGAAGAGGAGAAGGGTATTGGTGGCTACACCTTC. Translation gives CASSEEEKGIGGYTF.

This clonotype was observed at least ten times. CDR3 sequence reads: CATSDPGLAGIDTQYF. DNA for the CDR3: TGTGCCACCAGTGACCCGGGACTAGCGGGTATAGATACGCAGTATTTT. V and J are TRBV24-1 and TRBJ2-3; the match to TRBD2 covers 12 bases. This CDR3 has 16 residues. Germline CDR1 KGHDR, CDR2 SFDVKD. The junction had 6 bases not matched to a gene; V was cut back by 4 bases and J by 5 bases.

This clonotype was counted a few times. The CDR3 sequence is CASSLDQILAGISGELFF. In nucleotides, the CDR3 is TGCGCCAGCAGCTTGGACCAGATACTAGCGGGGATCTCCGGGGAGCTGTTTTTT. The J gene is TRBJ2-2, the V gene TRBV5-1, with 10 bases that match TRBD2. V dropped 0 bases and J dropped 6; count of bases not matched to a gene: 11. The germline V gene encodes CDR1 SGHRS and CDR2 YFSETQ. This CDR3 is built from 18 residues.

This clonotype showed up just a few times. This chain connects TRBV4-1 to TRBJ2-5; D not resolved. This CDR3 has 18 residues. CDR1 is MGHRA and CDR2 is YSYEKL in the germline V gene. Trimming pared 0 bases from V and 2 bases from J, leaving 19 bases between. The CDR3 is CASSQDLLATRWQETQYF. The CDR3 bases are TGCGCCAGCAGCCAAGATCTTTTGGCTACTCGGTGGCAAGAGACCCAGTACTTC.

In its sample, this clonotype was seen a few times. The genes are TRBV18 and TRBJ2-1, with D uncertain. Between the trimmed V and J ends, which lost 5 bases and 5 bases, there was a span of 10 bases. In germline, CDR1 is KGHSH, CDR2 LQKENI. CDR3 length: 13 amino acids. CDR3 in DNA: TGTGCCAGCTCAGAGCGACAAGACAATGAGCAGTTCTTC. This gives the protein CASSERQDNEQFF.

The chain uses TRBV5-6 and TRBJ2-7; 8 bases line up with TRBD2. V was clipped by 2 bases and J by 7 bases; unmatched bases: 8. The CDR3 covers 14 residues. Germline V CDR1 and CDR2: SGHDT, YYEEEE. CDR3 sequence: CASSLAGAATEQYF. CDR3 nucleotides: TGTGCCAGCAGCTTAGCGGGGGCCGCTACGGAGCAGTACTTC.

V gene TRBV12-3 or TRBV12-4 combines with J gene TRBJ2-1, with TRBD2 as a possible D gene (6 bases). V shed 4 bases and J shed 6 bases, with 22 bases lying between them. This CDR3 has 17 residues. The CDR3 DNA is TGTGCCAGCAGTTCCCGAGTTCGTGCCAGCGGGTTCAATGAGCAGTTCTTC. This gives the protein CASSSRVRASGFNEQFF.

The table lists this clonotype with a few counts. The CDR3 DNA sequence: TGTGCCAGCACCCCCAGTGGTGGTTCGAAGGACAATGAGCAGTTCTTC. It yields the protein CASTPSGGSKDNEQFF. The chain has TRBV27 and TRBJ2-1; D gene ambiguous. Trimming removed 7 bases from V and 5 bases from J, with 21 bases in between. This CDR3 has 16 amino acids. From germline, CDR1 is MNHEY and CDR2 SMNVEV (reference sequence).

This clonotype has more than one count but fewer than ten. The chain employs TRBV20-1 and TRBJ2-7, with D unresolved. CDR1 is DFQATT and CDR2 is SNEGSKA in the germline V gene (reference sequence). This CDR3 comprises 12 residues. V dropped 4 bases and J dropped 0 bases, with 7 bases sitting between them. The CDR3 sequence: CSAIPTSYEQYF. CDR3 bases: TGCAGTGCTATTCCCACCTCCTACGAGCAGTACTTC.

This clonotype was detected many times. The rearrangement uses TRBV4-1 and TRBJ2-1, with 9 bases that match TRBD2. Germline CDR1 reads MGHRA; CDR2 reads YSYEKL. V was pared by 0 bases and J by 5 bases, with 5 bases of the junction left unmatched. The CDR3 contains 16 residues. DNA of the CDR3: TGCGCCAGCAGCCAAGATTTACTAGCGGGCGACAATGAGCAGTTCTTC. Its protein product is CASSQDLLAGDNEQFF.

This clonotype was seen a few times. The chain is built from TRBV28 and TRBJ2-7; D not resolved. The CDR3 loop spans 13 amino acids. Germline V CDR1 and CDR2: MDHEN, SYDVKM. V gave up 6 bases and J gave up 7 bases, with 16 bases separating them. The CDR3 DNA sequence: TGTGCCAGCAGACCTACACCGGCGAGGGAGCAGTACTTC. Translation: CASRPTPAREQYF. Full variable domain (remainder filled in from reference TRBV28 and TRBJ2-7): DVKVTQSSRYLVKRTGEKVFLECVQDMDHENMFWYRQDPGLGLRLIYFSYDVKMKEKGDIPEGYSVSREKKERFSLILESASTNQTSMYLCASRPTPAREQYFGPGTRLTVT.

The chain is built from TRBV12-3 or TRBV12-4 and TRBJ2-5; TRBD2 aligns across 9 bases. Germline trimming cut 6 bases from V and 7 bases from J; bases unmatched to any gene: 12. The CDR3 runs to 15 residues. The CDR3 region is CASRIAGAPLGTQYF. In nucleotides, the CDR3 is TGTGCCAGCAGGATAGCGGGGGCGCCCCTAGGGACCCAGTACTTC.

The V call is TRBV4-3, the J call TRBJ1-1; TRBD1 aligns across 9 bases. Germline CDR1 LGHNA, CDR2 YSLEER. J was trimmed by 3 bases and V by 0 bases; bases with no gene match: 5. This CDR3 is built from 16 residues. The CDR3 sequence: CASSQDLWTGDTEAFF. For the CDR3, the DNA is TGCGCCAGCAGCCAAGATCTCTGGACAGGGGACACTGAAGCTTTCTTT.

This chain links TRBV4-1 with TRBJ2-1, with D perhaps matching TRBD2 (6 bases). Germline assignment: CDR1 MGHRA and CDR2 YSYEKL. The CDR3 is 13 amino acids. Trimming removed 1 base at V and 13 bases at J, with 14 bases between. CDR3 sequence (DNA): TGCGCCAGCAGCCAAGGTACCATAGCGGTTCAGTTCTTC. Translated: CASSQGTIAVQFF.

The CDR3 spells CASSEGGKQYF. CDR3 nucleotides: TGTGCCAGCAGTGAAGGGGGTAAGCAGTACTTC. The chain couples TRBV2 to TRBJ2-7; D is unresolved. This CDR3 is 11 amino acids long. V lost 1 base, J lost 8 bases, and 6 bases lay in between. Germline loops: CDR1 SNHLY, CDR2 FYNNEI.

In this sample, this clonotype turned up a few times. One end of the junction does not line up with germline, which may come from a read error. This chain connects TRBV5-1 to TRBJ2-5; TRBD1 is a possible D gene (5 bases). Germline CDR1 reads SGHRS; CDR2 reads YFSETQ. CDR3 length: 13 amino acids. The CDR3 nucleotides are TGCGCCAGCAGCTTGGGACAGCAAGAGACCGAGTACTTC. This translates into CASSLGQQETEYF. Full variable domain (rest looked up from reference TRBV5-1 and TRBJ2-5): KAGVTQTPRYLIKTRGQQVTLSCSPISGHRSVSWYQQTPGQGLQFLFEYFSETQRNKGNFPGRFSGRQFSNSRSEMNVSTLELGDSALYLCASSLGQQETEYFGPGTRLLVL.

The chain employs TRBV27 and TRBJ2-7; TRBD1 is a possible D gene (5 bases). In germline, CDR1 is MNHEY, CDR2 SMNVEV (reference sequence). V was cut by 10 bases and J by 5 bases, with 27 bases left in between. The CDR3 is 16 amino acids. The CDR3: CATGPPDTLGRHEQYF. The DNA of the CDR3 is TGTGCCACCGGCCCCCCCGACACGTTGGGGCGTCACGAGCAGTACTTC.

The gene calls are TRBV24-1 and TRBJ2-7, with 8 positions matching TRBD1. Germline V CDR1 and CDR2: KGHDR, SFDVKD. The CDR3 extends over 14 amino acids. The V and J ends lost 3 bases and 5 bases, in that order; junction bases with no gene match: 5. As DNA, the CDR3 is TGTGCCACCAGTGATGACAGGGGTGGCGACGAGCAGTACTTC. It translates to CATSDDRGGDEQYF.